At least ten counts were recorded for the clone carrying this T cell receptor (beta chain). The antigen remains unidentified. V was cut by 2 bases and J by 2 bases, with 9 bases left in between. Germline V gene sequence: CDR1 SEHNR, CDR2 FQNEAQ (reference sequence). The CDR3 runs 14 residues. The sample originates from a study of T cells in Graves' hyperthyroidism and ophthalmopathy. The CDR3 regions of TCR beta were amplified from RNA transcripts. Using the HTBI primer set, a first-round RT-PCR was run on the TCR CDR3. TCRdb recomputed calls from the multiplex PCR reads with MiXCR, one row per CDR3 protein. Of some 400,000 distinct CDR3 sequences listed, approximately 13% are singletons. Study-wide findings and caveats: Most thyroid-expanded clonotypes above 0.001 were also found in blood.

V is TRBV7-9 and J is TRBJ2-5; no definite D call. The source material was blood. The TCR originated in a man aged 30-40 years with Graves' hyperthyroidism that later progressed to Graves' ophthalmopathy. The CDR3 is CASSLLQIQETQYF. CDR3 DNA sequence: TGTGCCAGCAGCTTACTACAGATACAAGAGACCCAGTACTTC. Full variable domain (outside the CDR3, taken from reference TRBV7-9 and TRBJ2-5): DTGVSQNPRHKITKRGQNVTFRCDPISEHNRLYWYRQTLGQGPEFLTYFQNEAQLEKSRLLSDRFSAERPKGSFSTLEIQRTEQGDSAMYLCASSLLQIQETQYFGPGTRLLVL.